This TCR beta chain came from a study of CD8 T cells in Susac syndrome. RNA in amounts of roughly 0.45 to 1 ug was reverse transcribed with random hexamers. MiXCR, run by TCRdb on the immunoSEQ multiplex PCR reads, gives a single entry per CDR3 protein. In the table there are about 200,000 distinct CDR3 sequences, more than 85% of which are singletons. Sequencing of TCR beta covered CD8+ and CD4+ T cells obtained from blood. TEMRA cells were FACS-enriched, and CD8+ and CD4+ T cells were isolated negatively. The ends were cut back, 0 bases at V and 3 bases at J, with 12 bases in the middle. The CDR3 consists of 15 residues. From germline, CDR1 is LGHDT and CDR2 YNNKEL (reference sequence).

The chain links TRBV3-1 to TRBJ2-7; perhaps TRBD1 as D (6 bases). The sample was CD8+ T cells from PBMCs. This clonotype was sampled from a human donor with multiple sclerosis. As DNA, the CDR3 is TGTGCCAGCAGCCAAGAGTGGACAGAATACTACGAGCAGTACTTC. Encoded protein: CASSQEWTEYYEQYF.